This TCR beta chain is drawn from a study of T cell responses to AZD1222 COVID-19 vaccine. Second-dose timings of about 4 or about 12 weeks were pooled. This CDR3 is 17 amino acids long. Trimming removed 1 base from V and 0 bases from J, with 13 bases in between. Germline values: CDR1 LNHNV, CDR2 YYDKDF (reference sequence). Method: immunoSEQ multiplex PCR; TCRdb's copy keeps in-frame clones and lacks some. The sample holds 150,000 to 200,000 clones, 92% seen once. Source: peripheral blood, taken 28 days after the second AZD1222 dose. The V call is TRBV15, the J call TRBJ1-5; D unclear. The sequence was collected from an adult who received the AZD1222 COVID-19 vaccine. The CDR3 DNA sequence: TGTGCCACCAGCAGAGCCCCTCTAATCCATAGCAATCAGCCCCAGCATTTT. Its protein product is CATSRAPLIHSNQPQHF.